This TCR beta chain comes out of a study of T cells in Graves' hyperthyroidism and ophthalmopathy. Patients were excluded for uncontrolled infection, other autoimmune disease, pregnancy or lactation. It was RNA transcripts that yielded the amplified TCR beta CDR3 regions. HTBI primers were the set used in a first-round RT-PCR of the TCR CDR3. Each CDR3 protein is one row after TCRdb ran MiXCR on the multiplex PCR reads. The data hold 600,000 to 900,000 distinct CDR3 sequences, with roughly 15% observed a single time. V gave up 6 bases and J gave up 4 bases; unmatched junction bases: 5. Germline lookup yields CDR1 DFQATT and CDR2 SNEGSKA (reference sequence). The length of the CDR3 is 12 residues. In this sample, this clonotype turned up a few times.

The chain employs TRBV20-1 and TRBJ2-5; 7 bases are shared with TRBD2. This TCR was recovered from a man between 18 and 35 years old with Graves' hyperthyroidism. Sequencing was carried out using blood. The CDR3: CSASGRTETQYF. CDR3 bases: TGCAGTGCCTCCGGGAGGACAGAGACCCAGTACTTC.